This T cell receptor (beta chain) originates from a study of cytomegalovirus exposure and HLA in healthy donors. The PCR contained 60 Vbeta and 13 Jbeta primers. Data came from immunoSEQ multiplex PCR; TCRdb stores just in-frame clones and leaves some out. The sample has about 140,000 clones; approximately 82% are singletons. Germline V CDR1 and CDR2: SGHTA, FQGNSA. The CDR3 covers 12 residues. The V and J ends lost 1 base and 10 bases respectively, with 9 bases between them. The receptor comes from a woman aged 55 to 70 in good health and CMV-seropositive. J is TRBJ2-3 and V is TRBV7-2, with a possible D match to TRBD1 (5 bases). Specimen: PBMCs. Written as DNA, the CDR3 is TGTGCCAGCAGCTTAGTCCAGGGCGCGCAGTATTTT. Its translation: CASSLVQGAQYF. The full variable domain, completed using reference TRBV7-2 and TRBJ2-3, is GAGVSQSPSNKVTEKGKDVELRCDPISGHTALYWYRQSLGQGLEFLIYFQGNSAPDKSGLPSDRFSAERTGGSVSTLTIQRTQQEDSAVYLCASSLVQGAQYFGPGTRLTVL.